The T cell receptor beta chain under discussion was sequenced for a study of regulatory T cells in long-lasting Graves disease (dated by TCRdb to the early 2020s). As for the study more broadly: Newly diagnosed Graves' disease patients had taken antithyroid drugs for less than 3 months. Patients with persistent Graves' disease were compared with patients with newly diagnosed Graves' disease using TCR sequencing and RNA sequencing of peripheral blood. A total of approximately 35 samples underwent TCR sequencing: around 13 from persistent and 20 from newly diagnosed Graves' disease patients. The study took place in China and was registered as a clinical trial. Overall study results and their limits: Because the primary lesion, thyroid tissue, could not be accessed, the study looked at peripheral blood alone. Sequencing and analysis were restricted to the TCR beta chain. Compared with newly diagnosed patients, persistent Graves' disease patients had lower TCR Shannon entropy and fewer highly expanded clones, which suggests clonal expansion. Preferential use of TRBV28, TRBJ1-2 and TRBJ2-5 was observed in persistent disease, whereas TRBV20-1 and TRBJ2-1 were favored in newly diagnosed disease. Patients with persistent disease shared more public clonotypes (about 2,900) than newly diagnosed patients did (approximately 1,000). The small sample size was acknowledged by the authors as a limitation that may reduce accuracy.

Libraries were built with multiplex PCR. The instrument was an Illumina HiSeq 4000. To build TCR beta libraries, CDR3 regions were amplified by Arm-PCR using iRepertoire HTBI primers. PCR products were gel purified before sequencing. In the authors' own workflow: Across samples, some 62 TRBV and 13 to 15 TRBJ segments were identified and used for gene usage analysis of CDR3 amino acid clonotypes. COPE and FqMerger were used to merge the filtered high-quality paired reads into contigs. BLAST was used to align contigs to the IMGT TRBV, TRBD and TRBJ reference genes, and CDR3 was defined following IMGT. Clonotypes above 0.1% frequency were classified as highly expanded clones. Shannon entropy served as the measure of repertoire diversity, while the Gini coefficient captured V-J evenness. A clonotype was considered public if more than one individual shared it. TCRdb redid the processing of the public reads, applying fastp at Q25 and MiXCR, and retained in-frame beta chains. Here each entry gathers all rows of one CDR3 protein and keeps the most common genes and DNA. What appears here as the V and J calls and clone size reflects TCRdb's work, not the paper's. For this sample there are around 470,000 distinct CDR3 sequences; around 13% appear just once. Jointly, the top ten make up under 20% of the sample.

The CDR3 numbers 14 residues from cysteine through phenylalanine. Only CDR3 DNA remains: 42 bases, in frame from the first base. Based on the germline V gene, the CDR1 and CDR2 sequences are SGDLS and YYNGEE. For this chain, trimming is 7 bases at the V end and 2 bases at the J end, and the number of junction bases without a gene match is 9. The sample's time point label, in plain terms: newly diagnosed GD, antithyroid drugs for less than 3 months. RNA was extracted from PBMCs in TRIzol for both TCR sequencing and RNA sequencing. The diagnosis of Graves' disease followed American Thyroid Association guidelines. The patients came from an endocrinology department in Xi'an, China. From each patient, about 8.9 milliliters of peripheral blood was collected into an EDTA anticoagulant tube. Ficoll Paque Plus density gradient separation was used to isolate PBMCs, and no additional T cell sorting was done. An Agilent 2100 Bioanalyzer and agarose gel were used to check RNA quality, and a NanoDrop 2000 was used to measure RNA concentration.

A few counts support this clonotype. The clone's antigen remains unknown. Qualities for individual bases were not recorded, and no much larger clone is one base off. This sample was also put to use in a study of T cells in Graves' hyperthyroidism and ophthalmopathy. The second study's paper adds: Stable Graves' hyperthyroidism was defined as no progression to ophthalmopathy during 18 months of follow-up. Hyperthyroidism patients were newly diagnosed, had a disease duration of under 2 months, and were aged 18 to 65 years. Patients with uncontrolled infections, other autoimmune diseases, pregnancy or lactation were excluded. Clinical symptoms, serum thyroxine and TRAb, thyroid ultrasound, and orbital computed tomography formed the basis for the diagnoses. The first round of RT-PCR for the TCR CDR3 was performed with the HTBI primer set and the Qiagen OneStep RT-PCR kit. Most expanded thyroid clonotypes (frequency above 0.001) were also detected in blood, suggesting blood repertoires may reflect thyroid immune responses. Ophthalmopathy was separated from stable hyperthyroidism by a 13 V-J signature model, with over 85% sensitivity and roughly 81% specificity obtained in cross-validation and 80%/75% obtained in testing. During validation, the model predicted progression to ophthalmopathy a median of approximately 6 months ahead of onset, with almost 71% sensitivity and roughly 72% specificity. TCR V-J signatures able to tell the groups apart were searched for in a discovery cohort of some 97 patients, of whom around 43 had Graves' ophthalmopathy and around 57 had stable Graves' hyperthyroidism. Whether ophthalmopathy could be predicted prospectively was tested in an independent validation cohort made up of 18 to 20 hyperthyroidism patients plus 17 patients who later progressed to ophthalmopathy. The 75 to 100 discovery patients were randomly divided into training and test sets at a 7:3 ratio. In addition, the study compared T-cell repertoires in thyroid tissue and in blood from about 6 Graves' hyperthyroidism patients. Following sampling, methimazole starting at 30 mg daily was given to hyperthyroidism patients, and high-dose intravenous methylprednisolone was given to ophthalmopathy patients. A second multiplex PCR round built the libraries, followed by size selection and purification. Sequencing of the libraries was done on an Illumina HiSeq2000 using paired-end 100 bp reads. SOAPnuke was used to process the raw data, with reads discarded if the reads contained adapters or uncalled bases, had a mean Phred below 15, or lacked an exact constant-primer or identifier match. COPE v1.2.5 was used to merge high-quality paired reads, and clonotypes were defined as unique nucleotide sequences. MiTCR v1.1 was used to align the clonotypes against IMGT TRBV, TRBD and TRBJ reference segments. Analysis was restricted to V-J combinations with a frequency above 0.0001, which covered 99% to 99.2% of repertoires. A TCS score was defined as the ratio between F50 (clonal expansion) and ExV (chaos), using BLOSUM62-based TCRdist between CDR3 peptides within each V-J. Welch's t-statistics and random forest reduced just over 500 V-J features to 10 to 15, which were used in a naive Bayes classifier (R e1071). No statistical method was used to fix the sample size in advance, and group allocation was not hidden from the investigators. According to the paper, TCR Vbeta CDR3 sequencing was carried out on roughly 130 peripheral blood samples, which came from about 45 ophthalmopathy, 70 to 80 hyperthyroidism and roughly 17 progressor patients.

The input for sequencing was peripheral blood mononuclear cells (PBMCs), taken at new diagnosis, from a patient treated with antithyroid drugs. Here the chain combines TRBV9 and TRBJ2-7, with 7 junctional bases fitting TRBD2. The receptor was derived from a woman between 45 and 65 years old with Graves disease. Donor details come from another sample of the same person, matched by shared clones. In nucleotide form, the sequence is TGTGCCAGCTCAGCGGGATCCCTTCCCTACGAGCAGTACTTC. It codes for CASSAGSLPYEQYF.